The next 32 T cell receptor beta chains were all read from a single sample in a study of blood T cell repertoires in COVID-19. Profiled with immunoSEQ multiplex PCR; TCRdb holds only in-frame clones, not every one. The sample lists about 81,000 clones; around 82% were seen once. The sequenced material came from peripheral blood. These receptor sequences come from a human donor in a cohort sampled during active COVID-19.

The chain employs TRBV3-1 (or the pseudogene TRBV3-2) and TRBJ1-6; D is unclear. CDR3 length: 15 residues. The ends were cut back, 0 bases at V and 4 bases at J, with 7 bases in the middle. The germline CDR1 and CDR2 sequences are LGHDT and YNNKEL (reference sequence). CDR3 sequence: CASSQDRQYNSPLHF. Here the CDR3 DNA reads TGTGCCAGCAGCCAAGACAGGCAATATAATTCACCCCTCCACTTT.

The CDR3 region is CASSQVQQGSKETQYF. As DNA, the CDR3 is TGCGCCAGCAGCCAAGTACAACAGGGGTCAAAAGAGACCCAGTACTTC. The chain combines TRBV4-3 with TRBJ2-5; 7 bases line up with TRBD1. After removal of 1 base from V and 3 bases from J, the junction contained 8 bases not matched to a gene. Germline V CDR1 and CDR2: LGHNA, YSLEER. The CDR3 sequence is 16 residues long.

CDR3 loop: CSAPTGDYNYGYTF. The DNA of the CDR3 is TGCAGCGCCCCGACAGGGGATTACAACTATGGCTACACCTTC. The J gene is TRBJ1-2, the V gene TRBV29-1; 8 bases are shared with TRBD1. The germline V gene encodes CDR1 SQVTM and CDR2 ANQGSEA. After removal of 7 bases from V and 2 bases from J, the junction contained 9 bases not matched to a gene. The CDR3 covers 14 residues.

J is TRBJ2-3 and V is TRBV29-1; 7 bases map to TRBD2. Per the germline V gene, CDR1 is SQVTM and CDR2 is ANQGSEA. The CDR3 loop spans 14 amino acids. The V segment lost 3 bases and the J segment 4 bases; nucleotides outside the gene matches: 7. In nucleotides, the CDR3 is TGCAGCGTTGATTCTGGGGGGGGTGCAGATACGCAGTATTTT. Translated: CSVDSGGGADTQYF.

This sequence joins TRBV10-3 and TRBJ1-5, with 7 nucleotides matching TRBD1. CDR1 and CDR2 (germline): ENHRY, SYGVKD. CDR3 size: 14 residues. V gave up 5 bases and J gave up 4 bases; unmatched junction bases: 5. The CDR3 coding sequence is TGTGCCATCAGTTCCGGGACAGCTAATCAGCCCCAGCATTTT. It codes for CAISSGTANQPQHF.

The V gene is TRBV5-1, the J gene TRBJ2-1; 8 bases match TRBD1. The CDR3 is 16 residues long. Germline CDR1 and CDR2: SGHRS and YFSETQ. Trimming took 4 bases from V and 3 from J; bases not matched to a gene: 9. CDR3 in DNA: TGCGCCAGCAGCCTGACAGGGGCCGACGTCTACAATGAGCAGTTCTTC. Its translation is CASSLTGADVYNEQFF.

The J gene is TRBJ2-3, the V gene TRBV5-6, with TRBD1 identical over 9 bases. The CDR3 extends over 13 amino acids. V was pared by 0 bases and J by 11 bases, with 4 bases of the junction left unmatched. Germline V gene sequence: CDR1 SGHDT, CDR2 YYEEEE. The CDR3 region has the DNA TGTGCCAGCAGCTTGGGGACAGGGGTTGGGCAGTATTTT. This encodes CASSLGTGVGQYF. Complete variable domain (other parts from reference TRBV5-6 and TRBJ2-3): DAGVTQSPTHLIKTRGQQVTLRCSPKSGHDTVSWYQQALGQGPQFIFQYYEEEERQRGNFPDRFSGHQFPNYSSELNVNALLLGDSALYLCASSLGTGVGQYFGPGTRLTVL.

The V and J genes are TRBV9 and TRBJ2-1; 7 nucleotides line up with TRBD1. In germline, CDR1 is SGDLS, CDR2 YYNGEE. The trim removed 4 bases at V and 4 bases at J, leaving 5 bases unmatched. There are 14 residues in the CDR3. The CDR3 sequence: CASSPRQGYNEQFF. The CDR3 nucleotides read TGTGCCAGCAGCCCCCGACAGGGTTACAATGAGCAGTTCTTC.

The CDR3 sequence: CSVGGTPGLAGGVIDVDTQYF. The CDR3 DNA reads as TGCAGCGTTGGGGGAACGCCGGGACTAGCGGGGGGCGTCATAGATGTAGATACGCAGTATTTT. The chain uses TRBV29-1 and TRBJ2-3; 15 positions agree with TRBD2. Per the germline V gene, CDR1 is SQVTM and CDR2 is ANQGSEA. With 4 bases clipped from V and 5 bases from J, the junction kept 22 bases outside the gene matches. CDR3 length: 21 residues.

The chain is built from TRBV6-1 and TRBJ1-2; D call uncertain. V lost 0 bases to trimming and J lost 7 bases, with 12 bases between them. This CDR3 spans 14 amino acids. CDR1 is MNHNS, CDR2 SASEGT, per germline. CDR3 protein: CASSEARTDGGYTF. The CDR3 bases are TGTGCCAGCAGTGAAGCCCGGACTGACGGTGGCTACACCTTC.

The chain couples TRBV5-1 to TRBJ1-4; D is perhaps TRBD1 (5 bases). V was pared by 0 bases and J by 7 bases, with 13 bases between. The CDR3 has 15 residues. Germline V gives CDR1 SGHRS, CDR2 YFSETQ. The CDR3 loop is CASSLGGGRREKLFF. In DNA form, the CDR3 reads TGCGCCAGCAGCTTGGGCGGGGGTCGTCGTGAAAAACTGTTTTTT.

The CDR3 loop is CSALGQNEQYF. The CDR3 DNA reads as TGCAGTGCGCTCGGACAGAACGAGCAGTACTTC. The chain carries TRBV20-1 and TRBJ2-7, with D perhaps TRBD1 (6 bases). CDR1 is DFQATT, CDR2 SNEGSKA, per germline (reference sequence). The CDR3 loop spans 11 amino acids. Trimming took off 6 bases at V and 5 bases at J, with 11 bases between the two ends.

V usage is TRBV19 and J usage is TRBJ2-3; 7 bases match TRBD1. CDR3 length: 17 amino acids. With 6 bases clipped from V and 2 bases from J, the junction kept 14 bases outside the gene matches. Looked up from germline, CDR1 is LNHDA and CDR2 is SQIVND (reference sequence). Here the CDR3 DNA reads TGTGCCAGTAGACCGGTTCACAGGGGAACCTTCACAGATACGCAGTATTTT. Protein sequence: CASRPVHRGTFTDTQYF.

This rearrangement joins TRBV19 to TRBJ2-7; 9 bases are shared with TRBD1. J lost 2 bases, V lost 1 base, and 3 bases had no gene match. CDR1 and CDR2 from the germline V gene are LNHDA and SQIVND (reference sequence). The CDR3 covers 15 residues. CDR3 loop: CASSIVGQGTYEQYF. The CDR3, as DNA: TGTGCCAGTAGTATAGTGGGACAGGGTACCTACGAGCAGTACTTC.

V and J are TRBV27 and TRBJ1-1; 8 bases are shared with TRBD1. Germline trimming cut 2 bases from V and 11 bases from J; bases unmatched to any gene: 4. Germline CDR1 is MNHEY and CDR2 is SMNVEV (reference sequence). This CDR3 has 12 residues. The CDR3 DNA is TGTGCCAGCAGTTTAAATCAGGGGGCCGCTTTCTTT. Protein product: CASSLNQGAAFF.

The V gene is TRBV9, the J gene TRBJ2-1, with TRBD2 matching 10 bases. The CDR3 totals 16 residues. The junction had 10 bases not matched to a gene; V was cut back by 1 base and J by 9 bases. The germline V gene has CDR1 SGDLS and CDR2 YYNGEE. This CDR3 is CASSVTAGGRLGEQFF. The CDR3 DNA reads TGTGCCAGCAGCGTAACAGCGGGGGGGCGACTGGGTGAGCAGTTCTTC.

CDR3 residues: CASWDSSYEQYF. In nucleotides, the CDR3 is TGTGCCAGCTGGGACAGCTCCTACGAGCAGTACTTC. The rearrangement uses TRBV10-3 and TRBJ2-7; the match to TRBD1 covers 7 bases. CDR3 size: 12 residues. The V segment lost 10 bases and the J segment 0 bases; nucleotides outside the gene matches: 3. Germline V gene data show CDR1 as ENHRY and CDR2 as SYGVKD.

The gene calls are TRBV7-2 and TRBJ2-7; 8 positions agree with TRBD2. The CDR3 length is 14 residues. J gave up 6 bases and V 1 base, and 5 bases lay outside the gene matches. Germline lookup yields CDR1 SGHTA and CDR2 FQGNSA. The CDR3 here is CASSLGAGGVEQYF. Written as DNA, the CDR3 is TGTGCCAGCAGCTTAGGGGCGGGGGGCGTCGAGCAGTACTTC.

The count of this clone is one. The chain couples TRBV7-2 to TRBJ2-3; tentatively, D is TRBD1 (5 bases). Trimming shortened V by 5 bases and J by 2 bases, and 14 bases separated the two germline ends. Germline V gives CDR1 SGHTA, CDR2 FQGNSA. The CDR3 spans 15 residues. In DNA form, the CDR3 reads TGTGCCAGCAGCCTCCTCGGACACTTCACAGATACGCAGTATTTT. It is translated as CASSLLGHFTDTQYF.

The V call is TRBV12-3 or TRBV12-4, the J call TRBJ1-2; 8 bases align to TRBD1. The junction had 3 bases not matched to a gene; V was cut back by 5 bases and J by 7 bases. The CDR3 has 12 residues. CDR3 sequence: CASSPGGFGYTF. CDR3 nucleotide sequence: TGTGCCAGCAGTCCAGGGGGCTTTGGCTACACCTTC.

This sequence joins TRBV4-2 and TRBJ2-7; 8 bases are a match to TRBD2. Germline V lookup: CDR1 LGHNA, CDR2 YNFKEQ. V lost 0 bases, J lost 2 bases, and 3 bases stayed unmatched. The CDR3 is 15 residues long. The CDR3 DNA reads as TGTGCCAGCAGCCAAGAGGTCGGGGGGGCCTACGAGCAGTACTTC. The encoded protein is CASSQEVGGAYEQYF.

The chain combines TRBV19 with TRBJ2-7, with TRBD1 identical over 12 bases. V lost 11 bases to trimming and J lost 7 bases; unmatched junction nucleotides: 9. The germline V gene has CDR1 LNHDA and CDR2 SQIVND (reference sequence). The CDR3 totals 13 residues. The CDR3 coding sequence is TGTGCCGCCCTGGGACAGGGGGCTGCAGAGCAGTACTTC. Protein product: CAALGQGAAEQYF.

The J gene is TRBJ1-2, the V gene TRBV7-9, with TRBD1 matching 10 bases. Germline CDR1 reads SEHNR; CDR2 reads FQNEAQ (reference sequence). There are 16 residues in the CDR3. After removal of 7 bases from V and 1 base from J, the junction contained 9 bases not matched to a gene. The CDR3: CASTLRGQGINYGYTF. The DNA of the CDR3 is TGTGCCAGCACCCTTAGGGGACAGGGGATTAACTATGGCTACACCTTC.

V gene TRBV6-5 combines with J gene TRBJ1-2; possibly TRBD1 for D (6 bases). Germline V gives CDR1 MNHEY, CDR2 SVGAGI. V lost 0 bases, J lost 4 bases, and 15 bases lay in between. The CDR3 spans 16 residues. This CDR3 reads CASSYSMQGSGYGYTF. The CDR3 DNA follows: TGTGCCAGCAGTTACTCGATGCAGGGGAGCGGCTATGGCTACACCTTC.

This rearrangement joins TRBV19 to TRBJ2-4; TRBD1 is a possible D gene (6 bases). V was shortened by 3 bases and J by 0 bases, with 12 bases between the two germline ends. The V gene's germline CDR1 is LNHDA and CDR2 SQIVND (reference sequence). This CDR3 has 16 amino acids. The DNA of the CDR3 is TGTGCCAGTAGTATCACAGGGATAGAAGCCAAAAACATTCAGTACTTC. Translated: CASSITGIEAKNIQYF.

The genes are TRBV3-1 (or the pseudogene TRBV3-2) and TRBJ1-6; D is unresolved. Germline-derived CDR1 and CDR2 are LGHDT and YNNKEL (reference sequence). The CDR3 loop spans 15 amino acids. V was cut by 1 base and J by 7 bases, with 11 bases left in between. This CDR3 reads CASSQVVQFNSPLHF. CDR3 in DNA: TGTGCCAGCAGCCAAGTGGTCCAGTTCAATTCACCCCTCCACTTT.

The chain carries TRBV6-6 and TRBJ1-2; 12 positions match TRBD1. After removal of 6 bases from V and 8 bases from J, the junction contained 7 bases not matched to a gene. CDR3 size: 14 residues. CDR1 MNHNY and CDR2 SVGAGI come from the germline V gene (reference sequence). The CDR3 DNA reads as TGTGCCAGCAGCCCTGGGACAGGGGGCAGAGGCTACACCTTC. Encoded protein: CASSPGTGGRGYTF.

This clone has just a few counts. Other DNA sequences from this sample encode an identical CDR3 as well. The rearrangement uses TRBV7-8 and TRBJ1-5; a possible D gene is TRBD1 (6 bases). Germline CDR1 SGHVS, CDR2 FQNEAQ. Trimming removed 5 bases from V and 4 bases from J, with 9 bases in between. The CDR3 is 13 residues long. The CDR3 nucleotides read TGTGCCAGCAGCCCCGACAGGAATCAGCCCCAGCATTTT. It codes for CASSPDRNQPQHF.

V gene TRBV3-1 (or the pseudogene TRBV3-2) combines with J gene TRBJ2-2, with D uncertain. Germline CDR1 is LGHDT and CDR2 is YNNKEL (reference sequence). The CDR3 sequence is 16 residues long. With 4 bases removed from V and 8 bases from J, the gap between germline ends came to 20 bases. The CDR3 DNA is TGTGCCAGCAGCCCAACACCCGACTCCTCTCGGGGGGAGCTGTTTTTT. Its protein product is CASSPTPDSSRGELFF.

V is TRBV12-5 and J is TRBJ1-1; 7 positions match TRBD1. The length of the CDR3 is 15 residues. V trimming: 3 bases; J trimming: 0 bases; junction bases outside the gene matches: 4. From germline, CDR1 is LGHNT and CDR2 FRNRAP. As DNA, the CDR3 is TGTGCTAGTGGTTTAGACAGGGTGATGAACACTGAAGCTTTCTTT. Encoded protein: CASGLDRVMNTEAFF.

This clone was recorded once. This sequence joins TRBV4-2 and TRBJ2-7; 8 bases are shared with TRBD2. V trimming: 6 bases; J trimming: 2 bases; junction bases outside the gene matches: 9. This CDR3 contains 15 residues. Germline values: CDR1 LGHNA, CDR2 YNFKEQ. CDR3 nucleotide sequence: TGTGCCAGCAGTCTGAGCGGGAGTTCAACCTACGAGCAGTACTTC. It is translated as CASSLSGSSTYEQYF.

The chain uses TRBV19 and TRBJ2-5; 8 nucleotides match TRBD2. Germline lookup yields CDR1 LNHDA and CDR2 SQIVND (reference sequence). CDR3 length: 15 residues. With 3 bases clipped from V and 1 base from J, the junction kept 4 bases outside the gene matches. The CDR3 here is CASSMTRGVQETQYF. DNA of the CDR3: TGTGCCAGTAGTATGACGCGGGGGGTCCAAGAGACCCAGTACTTC.